This T cell receptor beta chain came from a study of OX40 agonist ivuxolimab in advanced cancers. With autoimmune disease history or systemic immunosuppression, patients were excluded. The germline CDR1 and CDR2 sequences are SGHAT and FQNNGV. The CDR3 has 12 residues. Trimming shortened V by 5 bases and J by 4 bases, and 9 bases separated the two germline ends. This clone was picked up one time. This table comes from immunoSEQ multiplex PCR, and its TCRdb copy is limited to in-frame clones, with some not included. The sample includes 65,000 to 75,000 clones, 80% to 95% of them seen just once. This sequence was found in an adult with an advanced solid tumor such as melanoma, head and neck, liver or kidney cancer. The V gene is TRBV11-2, the J gene TRBJ2-7; D uncertain. This sample comprised CD4+ or CD8+ T cells sorted from blood, obtained in a trial of the OX40 agonist ivuxolimab. The CDR3 here is CASSATAYEQYF. CDR3 sequence (DNA): TGTGCCAGCAGCGCCACCGCTTACGAGCAGTACTTC.